This T cell receptor (beta chain) was captured in a study of blood T cell repertoires in COVID-19. Study-level background: T cells, B-cell-depleted T cells, or PBMCs supplied cDNA or gDNA.

The CDR3 contains 13 residues. Trimming took 3 bases from V and 0 from J, leaving 3 bases between them. Germline CDR1 WSHSY, CDR2 SAAADI. TCRdb's table, derived via immunoSEQ multiplex PCR, lists solely in-frame clones and lacks some. Of more than 150,000 clones in the sample, around 89% were seen once. The receptor's source is a man aged 45-65 years with acute or convalescent COVID-19. Sequenced sample: peripheral blood. The rearrangement links TRBV10-2 to TRBJ1-5; D unclear. In DNA, the CDR3 is TGCGCCAGCAGTGACCTTAGCAATCAGCCCCAGCATTTT. Translating it yields CASSDLSNQPQHF.